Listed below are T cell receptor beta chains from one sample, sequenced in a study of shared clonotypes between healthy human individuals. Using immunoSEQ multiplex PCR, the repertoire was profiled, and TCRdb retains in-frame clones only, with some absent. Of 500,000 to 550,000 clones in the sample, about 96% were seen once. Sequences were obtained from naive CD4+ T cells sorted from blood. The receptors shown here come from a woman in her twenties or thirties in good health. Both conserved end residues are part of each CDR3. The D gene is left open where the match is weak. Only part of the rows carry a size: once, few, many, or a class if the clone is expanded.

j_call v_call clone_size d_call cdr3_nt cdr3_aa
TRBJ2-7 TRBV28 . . TGTGCCAGCAGCTCAGGGTACTACGAGCAGTACTTC CASSSGYYEQYF
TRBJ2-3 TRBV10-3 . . TGTGCCATCAGGGTAGACGGGGCTTTCACAGATACGCAGTATTTT CAIRVDGAFTDTQYF
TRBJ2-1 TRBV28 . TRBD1 TGTGCCAGCAGTATAGCAGGGGGCCTAAGCTCCTACAATGAGCAGTTCTTC CASSIAGGLSSYNEQFF
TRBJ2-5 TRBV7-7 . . TGTGCCAGCAGCTCCGGGACTCGCAAAGAGACCCAGTACTTC CASSSGTRKETQYF
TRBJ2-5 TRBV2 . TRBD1 TGTGCCAGCAGGGCCGTCAAGAATACAGGGGGCGGGGAGACCCAGTACTTC CASRAVKNTGGGETQYF
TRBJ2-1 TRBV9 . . TGTGCCAGCAGCGCCGGGACGGCCTACAATGAGCAGTTCTTC CASSAGTAYNEQFF
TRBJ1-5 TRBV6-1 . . TGTGCCAGCATGGGGAGTGTGTCATTTAATCAGCCCCAGCATTTT CASMGSVSFNQPQHF
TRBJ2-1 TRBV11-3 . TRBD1 TGTGCCAGCAGCTTAGGACAGGGAGCCTGGTACAATGAGCAGTTCTTC CASSLGQGAWYNEQFF
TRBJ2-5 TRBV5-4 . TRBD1 TGTGCCAGCAGCGGGTGGAGACAGGGAGAGACCCAGTACTTC CASSGWRQGETQYF
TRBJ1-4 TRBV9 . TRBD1 TGTGCCAGCAGCCCCCGGACAGGGTCTAATGAAAAACTGTTTTTT CASSPRTGSNEKLFF
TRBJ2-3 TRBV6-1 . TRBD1 TGTGCCAGCAGGGGCGGGACAGGGGCCACAGATACGCAGTATTTT CASRGGTGATDTQYF
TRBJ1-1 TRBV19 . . TGTGCCAGTAAAAGGGGCACTGAAGCTTTCTTT CASKRGTEAFF
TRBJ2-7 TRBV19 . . TGTGCCAGTAGTGCTAGAGCGGAGAGCTCCTACGAGCAGTACTTC CASSARAESSYEQYF
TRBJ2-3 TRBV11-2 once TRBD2 TGTGCCAGCAGCTTGACTAGCGCCACAGATACGCAGTATTTT CASSLTSATDTQYF
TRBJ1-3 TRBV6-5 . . TGTGCCAGCCGAAGTGCCGGCGGGAATGGAAACACCATATATTTT CASRSAGGNGNTIYF
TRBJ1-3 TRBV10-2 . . TGCGCCAGCAGCCCGGGACCCCCGAGCTCTGGAAACACCATATATTTT CASSPGPPSSGNTIYF
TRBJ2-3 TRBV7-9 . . TGTGCCAGCAGCTTGGTAACAGGAACAGATACGCAGTATTTT CASSLVTGTDTQYF
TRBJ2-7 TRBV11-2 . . TGTGCCAGCAGCTGGGAGGTCGTGATTGGCGAGCAGTACTTC CASSWEVVIGEQYF
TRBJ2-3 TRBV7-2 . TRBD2 TGTGCCAGCAGCTTCCTTAGTCGGACTAGCGGGAGAGATACGCAGTATTTT CASSFLSRTSGRDTQYF
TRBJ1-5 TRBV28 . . TGTGCCAGCAGTCCCTCGACGCCAAACCGGGTCCAGCCCCAGCATTTT CASSPSTPNRVQPQHF
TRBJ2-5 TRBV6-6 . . TGTGCCAGCAGTTACTCAGGGACCCAAGAGACCCAGTACTTC CASSYSGTQETQYF
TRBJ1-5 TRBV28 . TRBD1 TGTGCCAGCAGTACTCCCGGGACAGGAAATCAGCCCCAGCATTTT CASSTPGTGNQPQHF
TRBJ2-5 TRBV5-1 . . TGCGCCAGCAGCTTGGGACAGTTGCTCCAAGAGACCCAGTACTTC CASSLGQLLQETQYF
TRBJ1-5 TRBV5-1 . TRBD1 TGCGCCAGCAGCCTGACAGGGGGCAATCAGCCCCAGCATTTT CASSLTGGNQPQHF
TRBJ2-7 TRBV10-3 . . TGTGCCATCAGTGGGCGAACAGGGTCCGGCTACGAGCAGTACTTC CAISGRTGSGYEQYF
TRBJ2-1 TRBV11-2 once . TGTGCCAGCAGCTTCGGGACGCGGACTTACAATGAGCAGTTCTTC CASSFGTRTYNEQFF
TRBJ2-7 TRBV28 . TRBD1 TGTGCCACGTACAGGGGGACAGGGGCATCCTACGAGCAGTACTTC CATYRGTGASYEQYF
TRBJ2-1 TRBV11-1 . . TGTGCCAGCAGCTTTCAGGGGAGGATTTACAATGAGCAGTTCTTC CASSFQGRIYNEQFF
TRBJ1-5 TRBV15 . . TGTGCCACCAGCAGAGACGGGTTTCGTGATCAGCCCCAGCATTTT CATSRDGFRDQPQHF
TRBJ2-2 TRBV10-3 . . TGTGCCATCAGGGGGGGAACGAACACCGGGGAGCTGTTTTTT CAIRGGTNTGELFF
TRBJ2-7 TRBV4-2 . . TGTGCCAGCAGCCTCGGGACAAGGGCTGTGTCCGAGCAGTACTTC CASSLGTRAVSEQYF